This T cell receptor beta chain was sequenced for a study of CD8+ T cells in alopecia areata. Study details: Each day, treated patients took oral tofacitinib twice, at 5 to 10 mg per dose.

Germline values: CDR1 SGHVS, CDR2 FNYEAQ. The CDR3 is 15 amino acids. V lost 4 bases, J lost 3 bases, and 9 bases stayed unmatched. General observations from the study: For lesional scalp, especially alopecia totalis/universalis, clonality was higher than in normal scalp. One nonresponder makes the tie between baseline CD8+ expansion and response uncertain.

As for treatment: oral pan-JAK inhibitor, 5-10 mg twice daily. Collection of lesional scalp punch biopsies and peripheral blood was performed in alopecia areata patients. Following extraction, RNA underwent reverse transcription to cDNA, which served as the sequencing template. This table comes from immunoSEQ multiplex PCR, and its TCRdb copy is limited to in-frame clones, with some not included. The sample holds under 250,000 clones, just over 65% seen once. Of note for this clone: Antigen specificity is unknown.

The receptor comes from a human donor with alopecia areata. This specimen was CD4+ T cells sorted from blood, taken at week 44, from a patient treated with tofacitinib. The chain couples TRBV7-6 to TRBJ2-7; 7 bases align to TRBD1. The CDR3 bases are TGTGCCAGCAGCTCTCAACAGGGGACCTTCTACGAGCAGTACTTC. Translation: CASSSQQGTFYEQYF. The full variable domain, completed using reference TRBV7-6 and TRBJ2-7, is GAGVSQSPRYKVTKRGQDVALRCDPISGHVSLYWYRQALGQGPEFLTYFNYEAQQDKSGLPNDRFSAERPEGSISTLTIQRTEQRDSAMYRCASSSQQGTFYEQYFGPGTRLTVT.